This T cell receptor beta chain comes out of a study of cytomegalovirus exposure and HLA in healthy donors. Clones were sequenced by immunoSEQ multiplex PCR, and TCRdb holds only the in-frame ones, with some missing. Here the sample spans 65,000 to 85,000 clones, roughly 94% being singletons. The study's findings and limits: Specific recognition of CMV antigens was confirmed in vitro for three chains (all CMV-associated). The listing of roughly 160 TCR beta chains classed them as cytomegalovirus-associated.

In germline, CDR1 is MNHEY, CDR2 SVGAGI. The junction had 2 bases not matched to a gene; V was cut back by 1 base and J by 4 bases. The CDR3 is made up of 16 amino acids. While the first cohort had around 700 subjects, the donors belonged to the separate validation cohort of 100 to 150 subjects. A remark on this clone: The antigen is unknown.

The sample comprised PBMCs. This sequence originates from a woman aged 18 to 35 in good health and CMV-seronegative. The chain uses TRBV6-5 and TRBJ2-3; 13 positions agree with TRBD2. In DNA, the CDR3 is TGTGCCAGCAGTTACTGGACTAGCGGGAGTGCAGATACGCAGTATTTT. Its translation is CASSYWTSGSADTQYF.